These 13 T cell receptor beta chains originate from one sample sequenced in a study of T cells in Graves' hyperthyroidism and ophthalmopathy. Amplified TCR beta CDR3 regions derived from RNA transcripts. RT-PCR in the first round (using the HTBI primer set) targeted the TCR CDR3. TCRdb reanalysed the multiplex PCR reads using MiXCR and keeps one entry per CDR3 protein. Counted here are more than 300,000 distinct CDR3 sequences, roughly 17% occurring once; the ten biggest clones make up 34%. Sequenced sample: blood. These receptors were obtained from a woman in her 30s with Graves' hyperthyroidism that later progressed to Graves' ophthalmopathy.

In its sample, this clonotype was seen a few times. The CDR3 protein is CASRMIYRGRNYGYTF. CDR3 coding DNA: TGTGCCAGTAGGATGATTTACAGGGGGCGCAACTATGGCTACACCTTC. The V gene is TRBV19, the J gene TRBJ1-2, with 9 bases matching TRBD1. Germline-derived CDR1 and CDR2 are LNHDA and SQIVND (reference sequence). J was trimmed by 2 bases and V by 6 bases; bases with no gene match: 10. There are 16 residues in the CDR3.

This clonotype was observed many times. The CDR3 here is CASSDMWDSAQYF. The CDR3, as DNA: TGTGCCAGCAGTGACATGTGGGACAGCGCCCAGTACTTC. The chain couples TRBV6-1 to TRBJ2-5, with 7 bases that match TRBD1. Losses at the gene ends were 3 bases for V and 9 bases for J; bases not matched to a gene: 7. CDR1 and CDR2 from the germline V gene are MNHNS and SASEGT. The CDR3 length is 13 residues.

This clonotype has a count of ten or more. The chain has TRBV25-1 and TRBJ1-2; TRBD1 might be the D (5 bases). Germline CDR1 is MGHDK and CDR2 is SYGVNS. The germline V and J ends were trimmed by 2 bases and 2 bases, with 9 bases remaining between them. This CDR3 is 14 amino acids long. CDR3 nucleotide sequence: TGTGCCAGCAGTGAAAGTGGGGGGAACTATGGCTACACCTTC. This translates into CASSESGGNYGYTF.

The sample holds a few counts of this clonotype. The chain recombines TRBV5-6 with TRBJ2-3; D perhaps matches TRBD2 (6 bases). Between the trimmed V and J ends, which lost 2 bases and 0 bases, there was a span of 10 bases. CDR3 length: 15 residues. Looked up from germline, CDR1 is SGHDT and CDR2 is YYEEEE. CDR3 DNA: TGTGCCAGCAGCTTTAGCGGAAGGAGCACAGATACGCAGTATTTT. The encoded protein is CASSFSGRSTDTQYF.

The chain combines TRBV29-1 with TRBJ2-1; the match to TRBD2 covers 8 bases. After removal of 6 bases from V and 2 bases from J, the junction contained 9 bases not matched to a gene. The germline gives CDR1 SQVTM, CDR2 ANQGSEA. This CDR3 is built from 15 residues. The DNA for the CDR3 is TGCAGCGTCGACCACGTTAGCGGGACCTACAATGAGCAGTTCTTC. Amino acid sequence: CSVDHVSGTYNEQFF.

This clonotype has ten or more counts. V gene TRBV2 combines with J gene TRBJ1-3, with TRBD1 as a possible D gene (6 bases). The CDR3 is made up of 15 amino acids. In germline, CDR1 is SNHLY, CDR2 FYNNEI. V shed 4 bases and J shed 4 bases, with 14 bases lying between them. This chain's CDR3 is CASSASQGHGNTIYF. The CDR3 DNA sequence: TGTGCCAGCAGTGCGTCCCAGGGGCACGGAAACACCATATATTTT. The full variable domain, in which reference TRBV2 and TRBJ1-3 provide the parts outside the CDR3, is EPEVTQTPSHQVTQMGQEVILRCVPISNHLYFYWYRQILGQKVEFLVSFYNNEISEKSEIFDDQFSVERPDGSNFTLKIRSTKLEDSAMYFCASSASQGHGNTIYFGEGSWLTVV.

This clonotype occurred a few times. The chain is built from TRBV30 and TRBJ2-1; 8 nucleotides line up with TRBD2. V lost 7 bases to trimming and J lost 7 bases; unmatched junction nucleotides: 9. The CDR3 has 13 amino acids. Per germline, CDR1 GTSNPN and CDR2 SVGIG (reference sequence). The CDR3 loop is CAYPAGASNEQFF. The DNA of the CDR3 is TGTGCCTACCCAGCGGGAGCGAGTAATGAGCAGTTCTTC.

This clonotype was recorded many times. Written as DNA, the CDR3 is TGTGCCAGCAGTTTTTCCTCAACCGGGACAGGGGGCCGCACAGATACGCAGTATTTT. Amino acid sequence: CASSFSSTGTGGRTDTQYF. V and J are TRBV28 and TRBJ2-3; 12 nucleotides align to TRBD1. Germline V lookup: CDR1 MDHEN, CDR2 SYDVKM. V dropped 3 bases and J dropped 1; count of bases not matched to a gene: 11. The CDR3 runs to 19 residues.

This clonotype was seen only a few times. The chain uses TRBV4-1 and TRBJ2-1; TRBD1 might be the D (5 bases). V lost 1 base to trimming and J lost 6 bases, with 19 bases between them. This CDR3 region has 17 residues. Germline values: CDR1 MGHRA, CDR2 YSYEKL. The CDR3 sequence: CASSQVARAVWSNEQFF. The CDR3 coding sequence is TGCGCCAGCAGCCAAGTAGCCAGGGCTGTATGGAGCAATGAGCAGTTCTTC.

Ten or more counts support this clonotype. The V gene is TRBV7-2, the J gene TRBJ1-6; D is unclear. This CDR3 has 13 amino acids. V was cut by 2 bases and J by 6 bases, with 5 bases left in between. Per the germline V gene, CDR1 is SGHTA and CDR2 is FQGNSA. The DNA for the CDR3 is TGTGCCAGCAGCTTATCGCCTAATTCACCCCTCCACTTT. Protein: CASSLSPNSPLHF.

This clonotype turned up a few times. The junction and the germline gene differ at one end; a read error may be behind it. The chain combines TRBV6-1 with TRBJ2-2; tentatively, D is TRBD2 (6 bases). Per germline, CDR1 MNHNS and CDR2 SASEGT. The CDR3 runs to 14 residues. The CDR3 reads CASSEWGGAGGLFF. The DNA of the CDR3 is TGTGCCAGCAGTGAATGGGGAGGTGCCGGGGGGCTGTTTTTT.

This chain joins TRBV6-1 and TRBJ2-7, with 8 bases aligning to TRBD1. Germline CDR1 is MNHNS and CDR2 is SASEGT. This CDR3 comprises 15 residues. V was clipped by 6 bases and J by 2 bases; unmatched bases: 9. DNA for the CDR3: TGTGCCAGCAGCTCATTGCACAGGGGGGCCTACGAGCAGTACTTC. This gives the protein CASSSLHRGAYEQYF.

CDR3 nucleotide sequence: TGTGCCAGCAGCCAGTTCCGGGACAGCTCCTACGAGCAGTACTTC. The encoded protein is CASSQFRDSSYEQYF. This chain uses TRBV11-2 with TRBJ2-7; 7 nucleotides agree with TRBD1. Unmatched junction bases numbered 7, after V lost 5 bases and J lost 0 bases. The CDR3 loop spans 15 amino acids. The germline gives CDR1 SGHAT, CDR2 FQNNGV. The complete variable domain, with remaining parts taken from reference TRBV11-2 and TRBJ2-7, reads EAGVAQSPRYKIIEKRQSVAFWCNPISGHATLYWYQQILGQGPKLLIQFQNNGVVDDSQLPKDRFSAERLKGVDSTLKIQPAKLEDSAVYLCASSQFRDSSYEQYFGPGTRLTVT.